One and the same sample provided the 4 T cell receptor beta chains below, sequenced in a study of OX40 agonist ivuxolimab in advanced cancers. TCRdb's table, derived via immunoSEQ multiplex PCR, lists solely in-frame clones and lacks some. The repertoire includes roughly 53,000 clones, just under 80% of them detected once, and 2% to 2.5% sits in the top ten. The specimen was CD4+ or CD8+ T cells sorted from blood, collected in a trial of the OX40 agonist ivuxolimab. The source is an adult with an advanced solid tumor such as melanoma, head and neck, liver or kidney cancer.

As regards this clone: One end of the junction does not line up with germline, which may come from a read error. This CDR3 is also generated by other DNA sequences in the sample. The chain links TRBV30 to TRBJ2-7; 7 nucleotides line up with TRBD1. Germline V lookup: CDR1 GTSNPN, CDR2 SVGIG (reference sequence). CDR3 length equals 13 residues. CDR3 sequence reads: CAWHRGYQYEQYF. CDR3 nucleotide sequence: TGCGCCTGGCACAGGGGATATCAGTACGAGCAGTACTTC.

The chain uses TRBV10-3 and TRBJ1-1, with D perhaps TRBD1 (6 bases). The CDR3 covers 13 residues. Trimming left V 10 bases short and J 1 base short, with 13 bases between. Germline assignment: CDR1 ENHRY and CDR2 SYGVKD. For the CDR3, the DNA is TGTGCCACCACAGGGACGGCGAACACTGAAGCTTTCTTT. It encodes CATTGTANTEAFF.

The rearrangement joins TRBV6-6 to TRBJ1-2, with D unresolved. Germline V gene lookup returns CDR1 MNHNY and CDR2 SVGAGI (reference sequence). The CDR3 spans 13 residues. V was pared by 10 bases and J by 2 bases, with 14 bases between. The CDR3 region has the DNA TGTGCCATCTCACGACTGTCGAACTATGGCTACACCTTC. Protein: CAISRLSNYGYTF.

J is TRBJ1-1 and V is TRBV7-9, with a tentative D call TRBD1 (6 bases). V lost 2 bases to trimming and J lost 5 bases, with 18 bases between them. From germline, CDR1 is SEHNR and CDR2 FQNEAQ (reference sequence). The CDR3 extends over 16 amino acids. CDR3 residues: CASSLYSTGRRTEAFF. CDR3 coding DNA: TGTGCCAGCAGCTTATACTCAACAGGGAGGAGAACTGAAGCTTTCTTT.